These 11 T cell receptor beta chains were sequenced from one sample in a study of blood T cell repertoires in COVID-19 (dated by TCRdb to 2018 to 2021). Libraries came from the immunoSEQ multiplex PCR assay. What TCRdb holds here is the immuneACCESS table cut down to in-frame rearrangements. Part of the clones is not present; checked against another copy, under half of the missing clones reflect an unresolved V gene, and the others are unexplained. The sample includes fewer than 30,000 clones, with around 77% observed a single time. Together, the top ten hold roughly 8% of the sample. Sample: peripheral blood. The source of these receptors is a woman in her seventies with active or convalescent COVID-19.

V gene TRBV11-2 combines with J gene TRBJ2-1; no clear D. Per germline, CDR1 SGHAT and CDR2 FQNNGV. The CDR3 has 17 amino acids. With 0 bases removed from V and 0 bases from J, the gap between germline ends came to 12 bases. CDR3 loop: CASSLDPGRSSYNEQFF. The DNA of the CDR3 is TGTGCCAGCAGCTTAGATCCAGGTCGAAGCTCCTACAATGAGCAGTTCTTC.

With respect to this clone: A junction end diverges from the germline sequence, so it may reflect a read error. The genes are TRBV30 and TRBJ1-2, with D possibly matching TRBD1 (6 bases). This CDR3 is built from 13 residues. Germline lookup yields CDR1 GTSNPN and CDR2 SVGIG (reference sequence). The CDR3 spells CAWSVGPRQAIIF. In DNA, the CDR3 is TGTGCCTGGAGCGTGGGGCCAAGACAGGCGATAATCTTC.

V and J are TRBV13 and TRBJ2-2, with TRBD1 matching 8 bases. V lost 4 bases, J lost 4 bases, and 8 bases stayed unmatched. The length of the CDR3 is 16 residues. Germline V lookup: CDR1 PRHDT, CDR2 FYEKMQ (reference sequence). CDR3 region: CASSSDRDSGTGELFF. CDR3 nucleotide sequence: TGTGCCAGCAGCTCGGACAGGGATAGTGGCACCGGGGAGCTGTTTTTT.

This sequence joins TRBV6-5 and TRBJ2-2; 9 bases line up with TRBD1. Germline V gene sequence: CDR1 MNHEY, CDR2 SVGAGI. The CDR3 spans 16 residues. The junction had 5 bases not matched to a gene; V was cut back by 0 bases and J by 6 bases. CDR3 protein: CASSYSDRGSSGELFF. The CDR3, as DNA: TGTGCCAGCAGTTACTCTGACAGGGGGTCTTCCGGGGAGCTGTTTTTT.

V is TRBV5-1 and J is TRBJ2-5; 8 bases are a match to TRBD2. This CDR3 comprises 16 residues. The ends lost 0 bases at V and 5 bases at J; junction bases unmatched: 9. Germline V lookup: CDR1 SGHRS, CDR2 YFSETQ. CDR3 loop: CASSLEIGRAGETQYF. Written as DNA, the CDR3 is TGCGCCAGCAGCTTGGAGATCGGGAGGGCCGGGGAGACCCAGTACTTC.

V usage is TRBV5-6 and J usage is TRBJ2-3, with 12 bases matching TRBD2. The CDR3 contains 16 residues. Germline V gene lookup returns CDR1 SGHDT and CDR2 YYEEEE. V shed 4 bases and J 4 bases; nucleotides not matched to a gene: 7. The CDR3 here is CASSKRLAGGSDTQYF. Written as DNA, the CDR3 is TGTGCCAGCAGCAAACGTCTAGCGGGGGGGTCAGATACGCAGTATTTT.

The gene calls are TRBV18 and TRBJ2-3, with D possibly being TRBD2 (6 bases). Trimming stripped 6 bases from V and 0 bases from J, with 19 bases between. This CDR3 spans 17 amino acids. Germline CDR1 KGHSH, CDR2 LQKENI. CDR3 amino acids: CASSRDLGRTSTDTQYF. Here the CDR3 DNA reads TGTGCCAGCTCCCGGGACCTCGGGAGAACTAGCACAGATACGCAGTATTTT.

This clone appeared a few times. The chain joins TRBV5-1 to TRBJ1-1; TRBD1 aligns across 10 bases. J gave up 0 bases and V 0 bases, and 5 bases lay outside the gene matches. The germline gives CDR1 SGHRS, CDR2 YFSETQ. The CDR3 spans 17 residues. In DNA form, the CDR3 reads TGCGCCAGCAGCTTGGGGGGACAGGGGTTTATGAACACTGAAGCTTTCTTT. Protein sequence: CASSLGGQGFMNTEAFF.

This chain links TRBV12-5 with TRBJ1-2, with D perhaps TRBD1 (6 bases). V lost 5 bases, J lost 6 bases, and 7 bases lay in between. The CDR3 length is 11 residues. Germline V gene sequence: CDR1 LGHNT, CDR2 FRNRAP. CDR3 DNA sequence: TGTGCTAGTGGTCACAGGGATGGCTACACCTTC. Protein sequence: CASGHRDGYTF.

The V gene is TRBV7-8, the J gene TRBJ1-4, with 7 bases that match TRBD1. The germline gives CDR1 SGHVS, CDR2 FQNEAQ. V shed 5 bases and J 4 bases; nucleotides not matched to a gene: 4. This CDR3 is 14 amino acids long. The CDR3 DNA sequence: TGTGCCAGCAGCCGAGGGACAGATAATGAAAAACTGTTTTTT. Encoded protein: CASSRGTDNEKLFF.

The rearrangement uses TRBV27 and TRBJ1-5, with 10 bases lining up with TRBD1. Per the germline V gene, CDR1 is MNHEY and CDR2 is SMNVEV (reference sequence). The length of the CDR3 is 18 residues. After removal of 5 bases from V and 2 bases from J, the junction contained 12 bases not matched to a gene. This CDR3 is CASSPTRQGADGNQPQHF. The CDR3 DNA sequence: TGTGCCAGCAGTCCCACGAGACAGGGGGCTGATGGCAATCAGCCCCAGCATTTT.